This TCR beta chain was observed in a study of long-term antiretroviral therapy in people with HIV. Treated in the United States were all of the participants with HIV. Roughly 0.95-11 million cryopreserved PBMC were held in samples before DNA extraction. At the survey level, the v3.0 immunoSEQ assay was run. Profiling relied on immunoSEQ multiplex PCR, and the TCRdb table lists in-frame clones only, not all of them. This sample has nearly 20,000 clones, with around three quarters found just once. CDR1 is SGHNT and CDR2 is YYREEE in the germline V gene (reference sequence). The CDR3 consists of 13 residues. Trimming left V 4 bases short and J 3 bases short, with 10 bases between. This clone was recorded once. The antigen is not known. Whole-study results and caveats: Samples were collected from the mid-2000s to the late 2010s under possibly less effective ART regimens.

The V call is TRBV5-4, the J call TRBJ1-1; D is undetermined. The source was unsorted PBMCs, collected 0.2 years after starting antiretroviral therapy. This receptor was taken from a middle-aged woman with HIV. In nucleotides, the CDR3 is TGTGCCAGCAGCGCTCGGCCGGACACTGAAGCTTTCTTT. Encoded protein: CASSARPDTEAFF.